The table lists the clone carrying this TCR beta chain with a few counts. As yet, its antigen is unknown. From the 5' RACE reads, TCRdb called clonotypes with MiXCR, one entry per CDR3 protein. This table has 300,000 to 350,000 distinct CDR3 sequences, about 14% appearing once. The germline V and J ends were trimmed by 6 bases and 0 bases, with 15 bases remaining between them. The CDR3 is 16 residues long. This sample stems from a study of CD8 T cells in ankylosing spondylitis. Regarding the study as a whole: Reportedly, significant enrichment of disease-linked clones occurred in matched ankylosing spondylitis synovial fluid.

This TCR was sampled from a male donor with ankylosing spondylitis or in good health (not recorded which). This chain joins TRBV12-3 or TRBV12-4 and TRBJ2-1; TRBD1 might be the D (6 bases). Specimen: blood, either unsorted or a sorted T cell fraction (not recorded which). CDR3 sequence: CASSTQGTYSYNEQFF. For the CDR3, the DNA is TGTGCCAGCAGCACACAGGGAACCTACTCCTACAATGAGCAGTTCTTC.